The 20 T cell receptor beta chains presented below share a single source sample, sequenced in a study of blood T cell repertoires in COVID-19. Method: immunoSEQ multiplex PCR; TCRdb's copy keeps in-frame clones and lacks some. The table records around 230,000 clones, 82% of them present only once. What was sequenced was peripheral blood. These receptors were taken from a woman aged 55-70 years with active or convalescent COVID-19.

The J gene is TRBJ1-3, the V gene TRBV7-6, with D tentatively TRBD1 (5 bases). The CDR3 contains 17 residues. V was cut by 1 base and J by 1 base, with 14 bases left in between. Germline CDR1 and CDR2: SGHVS and FNYEAQ. This chain's CDR3 is CASSLEGFGPSGNTIYF. CDR3 DNA sequence: TGTGCCAGCAGCTTAGAGGGGTTTGGACCTTCTGGAAACACCATATATTTT.

The CDR3 nucleotides read TGTGCCAGCAGCTGGGGGCAGGGCGTCCAAGAGACCCAGTACTTC. Protein sequence: CASSWGQGVQETQYF. This sequence joins TRBV9 and TRBJ2-5, with TRBD1 as a possible D gene (6 bases). This CDR3 has 15 amino acids. Germline lookup yields CDR1 SGDLS and CDR2 YYNGEE. The V and J ends lost 4 bases and 1 base respectively, with 14 bases between them.

This chain links TRBV6-5 with TRBJ2-6; maybe TRBD1 (6 bases). The CDR3 length is 14 residues. Trimming left V 9 bases short and J 2 bases short, with 11 bases between. CDR1 is MNHEY, CDR2 SVGAGI, per germline. CDR3 nucleotides: TGTGCCAGTTTACAGGGTGCTGGGGCCAACGTCCTGACTTTC. It codes for CASLQGAGANVLTF.

This clone appeared a few times. CDR3 nucleotides: TGTGCCAGTAGTATTGCACTGGGCGAGGGCTATGGCTACACCTTC. Encoded protein: CASSIALGEGYGYTF. This rearrangement joins TRBV19 to TRBJ1-2; no definite D call. Trimming pared 3 bases from V and 4 bases from J, leaving 15 bases between. The germline gives CDR1 LNHDA, CDR2 SQIVND (reference sequence). This CDR3 comprises 15 residues.

The chain carries TRBV25-1 and TRBJ1-6, with TRBD1 identical over 9 bases. This CDR3 region has 15 residues. Germline V gene lookup returns CDR1 MGHDK and CDR2 SYGVNS. Germline trimming cut 2 bases from V and 9 bases from J; bases unmatched to any gene: 5. In DNA form, the CDR3 reads TGTGCCAGCAGTGAAGCGGGACAGGGAAGTTCACCCCTCCACTTT. The encoded protein is CASSEAGQGSSPLHF. Drawing the rest from reference TRBV25-1 and TRBJ1-6, the complete variable domain is EADIYQTPRYLVIGTGKKITLECSQTMGHDKMYWYQQDPGMELHLIHYSYGVNSTEKGDLSSESTVSRIRTEHFPLTLESARPSHTSQYLCASSEAGQGSSPLHFGNGTRLTVT.

The chain recombines TRBV2 with TRBJ2-7; 12 bases fit TRBD1. From germline, CDR1 is SNHLY and CDR2 FYNNEI. The junction had 4 bases not matched to a gene; V was cut back by 6 bases and J by 4 bases. The length of the CDR3 is 14 residues. The CDR3 nucleotides are TGTGCCAGCAGCGGGACAGGGGGCACGTACGAGCAGTACTTC. Translation gives CASSGTGGTYEQYF.

The rearrangement links TRBV6-2 or TRBV6-3 to TRBJ1-5; D remains ambiguous. CDR1 is MNHEY and CDR2 is SVGEGT in the germline V gene. V gave up 6 bases and J gave up 4 bases, with 13 bases separating them. CDR3 length equals 14 residues. CDR3 DNA: TGTGCCAGCAGCCCATTAGGAGGGAATCAGCCCCAGCATTTT. Its protein product is CASSPLGGNQPQHF.

V and J are TRBV9 and TRBJ2-4, with D possibly matching TRBD2 (5 bases). The ends were cut back, 0 bases at V and 1 base at J, with 5 bases in the middle. This CDR3 is built from 14 residues. Germline-derived CDR1 and CDR2 are SGDLS and YYNGEE. The CDR3 region is CASSVGGAKNIQYF. The CDR3 nucleotides are TGTGCCAGCAGCGTAGGAGGGGCCAAAAACATTCAGTACTTC.

The V and J genes are TRBV5-1 and TRBJ1-5, with 7 bases lining up with TRBD1. V dropped 5 bases and J dropped 5; count of bases not matched to a gene: 10. CDR3 length equals 15 residues. Germline-derived CDR1 and CDR2 are SGHRS and YFSETQ. The CDR3: CASSPRTGNDQPQHF. Here the CDR3 DNA reads TGCGCCAGCAGTCCCCGGACAGGTAATGATCAGCCCCAGCATTTT.

The chain uses TRBV29-1 and TRBJ2-5; D unresolved. The CDR3 has 14 amino acids. Germline CDR1 SQVTM, CDR2 ANQGSEA. V was clipped by 5 bases and J by 1 base, with 14 bases between them. CDR3 residues: CSVLPGLSQETQYF. Here the CDR3 DNA reads TGCAGCGTTCTCCCTGGCCTCAGCCAAGAGACCCAGTACTTC.

The table lists this clone with many counts. V gene TRBV21-1 combines with J gene TRBJ2-2; TRBD1, the table's D call, was not compared with the DNA. TRBV21-1 is classified as a pseudogene. The CDR3 runs to 19 residues. The CDR3 spells CASSKVEGATTSNTGELFF. CDR3 DNA sequence: TGTGCCAGCAGCAAAGTTGAGGGGGCCACTACTTCGAACACCGGGGAGCTGTTTTTT.

V usage is TRBV27 and J usage is TRBJ2-3, with D tentatively TRBD2 (7 bases). Trimming cost V 8 bases and J 4 bases, with 22 bases left between them. Looked up from germline, CDR1 is MNHEY and CDR2 is SMNVEV (reference sequence). The CDR3 sequence is 16 residues long. CDR3 amino acids: CASGGETQGTPDTQYF. The DNA for the CDR3 is TGTGCCAGCGGGGGGGAAACACAGGGTACACCAGATACGCAGTATTTT.

The chain recombines TRBV5-1 with TRBJ2-2; 9 bases fit TRBD1. This CDR3 has 15 residues. The germline CDR1 and CDR2 sequences are SGHRS and YFSETQ. Trimming at V came to 4 bases and at J to 4 bases, leaving 5 bases not matched to a gene. The chain's CDR3 is CASSPGTGSTGELFF. The CDR3 DNA sequence: TGCGCCAGCAGCCCGGGGACAGGGAGCACCGGGGAGCTGTTTTTT.

The rearrangement joins TRBV7-3 to TRBJ1-1; D is unclear. CDR1 and CDR2 (germline): SGHTA, FQGTGA. Trimming shortened V by 5 bases and J by 6 bases, and 13 bases separated the two germline ends. CDR3 length: 13 amino acids. This CDR3 is CASSIGAGSEAFF. CDR3 nucleotides: TGTGCCAGCAGCATAGGTGCGGGGTCTGAAGCTTTCTTT.

The V and J genes are TRBV6-6 and TRBJ2-4; D perhaps matches TRBD1 (6 bases). Trimming stripped 7 bases from V and 5 bases from J, with 15 bases between. Germline loops: CDR1 MNHNY, CDR2 SVGAGI (reference sequence). The CDR3 runs 14 residues. The CDR3 protein is CASTPQGTENIQYF. The CDR3 nucleotides are TGTGCCAGCACTCCACAGGGAACGGAAAACATTCAGTACTTC.

V usage is TRBV18 and J usage is TRBJ2-7, with 7 bases lining up with TRBD1. CDR1 and CDR2 (germline): KGHSH, LQKENI. The CDR3 contains 16 residues. V trimming: 6 bases; J trimming: 3 bases; junction bases outside the gene matches: 14. CDR3 protein: CASSPTRRQGRYEQYF. Written as DNA, the CDR3 is TGTGCCAGCTCTCCCACCAGACGACAGGGTCGCTACGAGCAGTACTTC. The full variable domain, its missing parts supplied by reference TRBV18 and TRBJ2-7, is NAGVMQNPRHLVRRRGQEARLRCSPMKGHSHVYWYRQLPEEGLKFMVYLQKENIIDESGMPKERFSAEFPKEGPSILRIQQVVRGDSAAYFCASSPTRRQGRYEQYFGPGTRLTVT.

The chain uses TRBV7-2 and TRBJ2-5; no clear D. This CDR3 region has 15 residues. CDR1 is SGHTA, CDR2 FQGNSA, per germline. Trimming removed 3 bases at V and 2 bases at J, with 13 bases between. DNA of the CDR3: TGTGCCAGCAGCTTTCCAGCGCCCTCTCAAGAGACCCAGTACTTC. It encodes CASSFPAPSQETQYF.

The V and J genes are TRBV6-5 and TRBJ1-2, with D unresolved. V was cut by 0 bases and J by 8 bases, with 10 bases left in between. This CDR3 comprises 13 residues. CDR1 and CDR2 from the germline V gene are MNHEY and SVGAGI. CDR3 in amino acids: CASSYSTRGGYTF. The CDR3 DNA is TGTGCCAGCAGTTACTCGACCCGCGGCGGCTACACCTTC.

The chain combines TRBV2 with TRBJ1-5; TRBD1 agrees at 10 bases. Germline V CDR1 and CDR2: SNHLY, FYNNEI. This CDR3 has 15 residues. Germline trimming cut 9 bases from V and 7 bases from J; bases unmatched to any gene: 12. This CDR3 reads CASLDDRGRGQPQHF. CDR3 coding DNA: TGTGCCAGTCTCGATGACAGGGGGCGCGGCCAGCCCCAGCATTTT.

This clone has just a few counts. V gene TRBV11-2 combines with J gene TRBJ2-3; 7 nucleotides align to TRBD2. CDR3 size: 15 residues. CDR1 is SGHAT, CDR2 FQNNGV, per germline. V gave up 4 bases and J gave up 6 bases; unmatched junction bases: 10. CDR3 protein: CASSSWTSLSDTQYF. In nucleotides, the CDR3 is TGTGCCAGCAGCTCCTGGACTAGTCTGTCCGATACGCAGTATTTT.